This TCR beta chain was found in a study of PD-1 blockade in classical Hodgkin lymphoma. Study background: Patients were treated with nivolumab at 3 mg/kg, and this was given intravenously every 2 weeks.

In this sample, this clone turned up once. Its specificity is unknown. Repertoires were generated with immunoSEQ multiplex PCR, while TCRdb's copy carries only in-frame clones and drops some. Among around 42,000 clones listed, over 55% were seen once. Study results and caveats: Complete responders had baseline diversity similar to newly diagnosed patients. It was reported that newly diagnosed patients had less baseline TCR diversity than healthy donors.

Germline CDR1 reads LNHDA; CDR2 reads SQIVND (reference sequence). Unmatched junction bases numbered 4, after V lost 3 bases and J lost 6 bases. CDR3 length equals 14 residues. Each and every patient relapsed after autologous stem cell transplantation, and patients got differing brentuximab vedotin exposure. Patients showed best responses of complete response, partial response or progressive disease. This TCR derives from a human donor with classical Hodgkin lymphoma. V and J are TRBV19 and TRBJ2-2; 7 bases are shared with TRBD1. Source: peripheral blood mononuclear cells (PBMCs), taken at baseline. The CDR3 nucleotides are TGTGCCAGTAGTATCAGGCAGGGGGCCGGGGAGCTGTTTTTT. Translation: CASSIRQGAGELFF.